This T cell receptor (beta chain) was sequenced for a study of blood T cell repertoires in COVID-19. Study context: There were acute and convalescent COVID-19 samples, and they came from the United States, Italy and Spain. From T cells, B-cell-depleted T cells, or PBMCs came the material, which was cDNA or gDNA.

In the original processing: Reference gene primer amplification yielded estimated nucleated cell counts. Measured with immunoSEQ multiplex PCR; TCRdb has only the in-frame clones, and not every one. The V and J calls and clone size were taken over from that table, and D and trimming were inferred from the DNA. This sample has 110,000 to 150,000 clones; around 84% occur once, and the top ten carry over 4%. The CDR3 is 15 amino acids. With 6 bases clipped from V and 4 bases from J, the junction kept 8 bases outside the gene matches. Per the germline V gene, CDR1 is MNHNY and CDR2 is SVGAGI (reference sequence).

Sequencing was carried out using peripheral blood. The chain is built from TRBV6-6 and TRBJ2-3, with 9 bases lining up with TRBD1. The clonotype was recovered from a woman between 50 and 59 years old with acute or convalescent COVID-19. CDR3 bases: TGTGCCAGCAGAAGGAGCGGACAGGGGTCAGATACGCAGTATTTT. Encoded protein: CASRRSGQGSDTQYF.